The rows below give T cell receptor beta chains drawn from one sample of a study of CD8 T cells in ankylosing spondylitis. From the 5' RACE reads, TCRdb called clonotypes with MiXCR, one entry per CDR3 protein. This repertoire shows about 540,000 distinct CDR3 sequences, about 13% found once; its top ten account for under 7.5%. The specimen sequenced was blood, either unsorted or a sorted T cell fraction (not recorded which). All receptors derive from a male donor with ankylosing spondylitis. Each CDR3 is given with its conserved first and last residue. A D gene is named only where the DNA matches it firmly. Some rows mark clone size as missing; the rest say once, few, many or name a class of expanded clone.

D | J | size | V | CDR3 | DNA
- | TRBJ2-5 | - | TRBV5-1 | CASRGPDPQTQYF | TGCGCCAGCAGAGGCCCGGACCCACAGACCCAGTACTTC
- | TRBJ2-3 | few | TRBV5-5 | CATRAGGTDTQYF | TGTGCCACTAGGGCGGGCGGCACAGATACGCAGTATTTT
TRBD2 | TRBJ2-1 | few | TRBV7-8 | CASSQGLAGESSYNEQFF | TGTGCCAGCAGCCAGGGACTAGCGGGAGAGAGCTCCTACAATGAGCAGTTCTTC
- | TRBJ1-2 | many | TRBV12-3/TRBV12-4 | CASSLSRGYGYTF | TGTGCCAGCAGTTTATCCAGGGGCTATGGCTACACCTTC
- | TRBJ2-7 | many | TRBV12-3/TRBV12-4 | CASSLGGWEQYF | TGTGCCAGCAGTTTAGGGGGTTGGGAGCAGTACTTC
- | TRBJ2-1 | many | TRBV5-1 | CASSLAGIAGHNEQFF | TGCGCCAGCAGCTTGGCCGGGATAGCAGGGCACAATGAGCAGTTCTTC
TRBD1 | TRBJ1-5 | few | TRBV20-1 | CSATGTGNQPQHF | TGCAGTGCCACCGGGACAGGGAATCAGCCCCAGCATTTT
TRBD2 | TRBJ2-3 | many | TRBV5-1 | CASRDTGGPRDTQYF | TGCGCCAGCAGGGACACGGGAGGGCCTCGGGATACGCAGTATTTT
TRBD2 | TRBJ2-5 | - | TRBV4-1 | CASSQRATGGNQETQYF | TGCGCCAGCAGCCAAAGGGCGACGGGAGGGAACCAAGAGACCCAGTACTTC
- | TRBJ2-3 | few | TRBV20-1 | CSATRTNSGTDTQYF | TGCAGTGCTACCAGGACGAACTCTGGCACAGATACGCAGTATTTT
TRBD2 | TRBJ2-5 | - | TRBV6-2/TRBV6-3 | CASALMGLAGEQETQYF | TGTGCCAGCGCCCTAATGGGACTAGCGGGAGAACAAGAGACCCAGTACTTC
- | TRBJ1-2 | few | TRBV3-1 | CASGLSRRGYGYTF | TGTGCCAGCGGTCTTTCGAGGCGAGGCTATGGCTACACCTTC